This T cell receptor (beta chain) was captured by sequencing in a study of T cell responses to AZD1222 COVID-19 vaccine. Deletions cut 0 bases from V and 5 bases from J, with 19 bases between. CDR3 length: 17 amino acids. The V gene's germline CDR1 is LGHNA and CDR2 YSLEER. This clone has only a few counts. The antigen is unknown. Notes on the study in general: Unmutated variant regions reportedly attract nearly half of all spike-specific TCRs. The donor cohort was predominantly white British with a female majority, and clonal diversity may have been underestimated.

Measured with immunoSEQ multiplex PCR; TCRdb has only the in-frame clones, and not every one. The profile covers 180,000 or so clones, with 92% appearing a single time and 1.3% taken by the ten largest. This receptor was taken from an adult who received the AZD1222 COVID-19 vaccine. The genes are TRBV4-3 and TRBJ1-2; a weak D match, TRBD1 (6 bases). Sequences were derived from peripheral blood, sampled 28 days after the second AZD1222 dose. The CDR3 spells CASSQEPRGAEEYGYTF. The CDR3 DNA reads TGCGCCAGCAGCCAAGAGCCACGGGGGGCAGAGGAATATGGCTACACCTTC.